The clone carrying this T cell receptor (beta chain) was counted many times. The germline V and J ends were trimmed by 0 bases and 7 bases, with 16 bases remaining between them. Looked up from germline, CDR1 is SGDLS and CDR2 is YYNGEE. CDR3 size: 15 residues. This entry belongs to a study of T-cell reconstitution after alpha-beta-depleted transplantation in children. Construction of the TCRbeta library involved unique molecular identifiers. TCRdb itself ran the PCR reads through MiXCR, one entry per CDR3 protein. The sample consists of about 120,000 distinct CDR3 sequences, about 9.3% of them appearing once.

The origin of this receptor is a human donor who donated a stem cell graft to a child with acute lymphoblastic leukemia. V and J are TRBV9 and TRBJ1-2; D unresolved. The sequences come from PBMCs from the stem cell graft donor, collected from the stem cell graft. CDR3 sequence (DNA): TGTGCCAGCAGCGTAGCAGACCAGAATCTGATTGGCTACACCTTC. This gives the protein CASSVADQNLIGYTF.